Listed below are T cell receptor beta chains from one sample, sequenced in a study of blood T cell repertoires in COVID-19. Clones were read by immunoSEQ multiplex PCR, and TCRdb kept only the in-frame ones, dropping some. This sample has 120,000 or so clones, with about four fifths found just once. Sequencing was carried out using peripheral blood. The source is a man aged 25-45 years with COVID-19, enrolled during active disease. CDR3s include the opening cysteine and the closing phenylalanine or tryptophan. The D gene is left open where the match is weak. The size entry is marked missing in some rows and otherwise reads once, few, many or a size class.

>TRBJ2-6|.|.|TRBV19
TGTGCCAGTAGTTCCCCATGGGGGCGGACCAGCTCTGGGGCCAACGTCCTGACTTTC
CASSSPWGRTSSGANVLTF
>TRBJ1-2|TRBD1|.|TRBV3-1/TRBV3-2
TGTGCCAGCAGCCAAGACGGGACAGGGATTTATGGCTACACCTTC
CASSQDGTGIYGYTF
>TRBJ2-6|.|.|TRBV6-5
TGTGCCAGCATGACACCTCTGGGGGCCAACGTCCTGACTTTC
CASMTPLGANVLTF
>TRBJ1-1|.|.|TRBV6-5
TGTGCCAGCAGAGGACAGACGGCTTTCTTT
CASRGQTAFF
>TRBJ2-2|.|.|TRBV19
TGTGCCAGTAGTCCTCCCCGCAGGCCCTCCGGGGAGCTGTTTTTT
CASSPPRRPSGELFF
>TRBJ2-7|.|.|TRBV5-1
TGCGCCAGCAGCTCGAGTGGAGACTACGAGCAGTACTTC
CASSSSGDYEQYF
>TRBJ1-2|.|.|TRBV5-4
TGTGCCAGCAGCAGCAGGTCAGTCTATGGCTACACCTTC
CASSSRSVYGYTF
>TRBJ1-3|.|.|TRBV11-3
TGTGCCAGCAGCAAAAGGTGGGGAGCCGGAAACACCATATATTTT
CASSKRWGAGNTIYF
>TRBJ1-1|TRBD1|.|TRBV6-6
TGTGCCAGCTCATCACAGGGACCAGGGGGCACTGAAGCTTTCTTT
CASSSQGPGGTEAFF
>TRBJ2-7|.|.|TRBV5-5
TGTGCCAGCAGCTTGGCCTTTGCAGGTTCCTACGAGCAGTACTTC
CASSLAFAGSYEQYF
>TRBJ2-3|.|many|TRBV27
TGTGCCAGCAGACTAGCCTCCACAGATACGCAGTATTTT
CASRLASTDTQYF
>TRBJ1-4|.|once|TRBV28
TGTGCCAGCAGTTTACAGGGTTCAACTAATGAAAAACTGTTTTTT
CASSLQGSTNEKLFF
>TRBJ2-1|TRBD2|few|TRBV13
TGTGCCAGCAGCTCCTGGACTAGCGGGGGCTACAATGAGCAGTTCTTC
CASSSWTSGGYNEQFF
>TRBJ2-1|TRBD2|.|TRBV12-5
TGTGCTAGTGGTCGACCATCACTCGGGGGGTATTCTTACAATGAGCAGTTCTTC
CASGRPSLGGYSYNEQFF
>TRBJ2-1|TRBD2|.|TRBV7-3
TGTGCCAGCAGCGAAGGGACTAGCGGGTACGTTGAGCAGTTCTTC
CASSEGTSGYVEQFF
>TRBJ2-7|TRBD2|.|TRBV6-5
TGTGCCAGCAGTTACTCGACTAGCAGATACTACGAGCAGTACTTC
CASSYSTSRYYEQYF
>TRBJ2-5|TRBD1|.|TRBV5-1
TGCGCCAGCAGCTTGGGGACAGGGTATGCAGAGACCCAGTACTTC
CASSLGTGYAETQYF
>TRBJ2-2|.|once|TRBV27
TGTGCCAGCAGTACAAAATCGACAGCGACCGGGGAGCTGTTTTTT
CASSTKSTATGELFF
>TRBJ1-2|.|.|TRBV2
TGTGCCAGCAGTGTAGACAGCTATGGCTACACCTTC
CASSVDSYGYTF
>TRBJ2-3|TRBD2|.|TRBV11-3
TGTGCCAGCAGCTTAGATCTCGGGGGGAGCACAGATACGCAGTATTTT
CASSLDLGGSTDTQYF
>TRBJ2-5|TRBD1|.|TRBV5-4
TGTGCCAGCAGCTTGGTGACAGGGTTGGAGACCCAGTACTTC
CASSLVTGLETQYF
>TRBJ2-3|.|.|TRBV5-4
TGTGCCAGCAGCTTGGGTGGCTTTGTCGCAGATACGCAGTATTTT
CASSLGGFVADTQYF
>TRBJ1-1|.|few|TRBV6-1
TGTGCCAGCAGTGAAGCAGAAACAGGTGAAGCTTTCTTT
CASSEAETGEAFF
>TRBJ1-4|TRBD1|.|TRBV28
TGTGCCAGCAGTGGCAGGGACAGGGGAGTTGAAAAACTGTTTTTT
CASSGRDRGVEKLFF
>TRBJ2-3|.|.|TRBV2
TGTGCCAGCAGTGGTCTTCAGGGTACAACAGATACGCAGTATTTT
CASSGLQGTTDTQYF
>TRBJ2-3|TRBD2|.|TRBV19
TGTGCCAGTAGTAATCGAGCGGGAGGTGCAGATACGCAGTATTTT
CASSNRAGGADTQYF
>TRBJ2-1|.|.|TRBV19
TGTGCCAGTAGTATTGAGAGGCTCGGAGTCGGTGAGCAGTTCTTC
CASSIERLGVGEQFF
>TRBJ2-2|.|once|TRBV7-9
TGTGCCAGCAGCTTTTACGGGGAGCTGTTTTTT
CASSFYGELFF
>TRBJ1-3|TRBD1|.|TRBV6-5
TGTGCCAGCAGCCAGACAGGGCTAGGAAACACCATATATTTT
CASSQTGLGNTIYF
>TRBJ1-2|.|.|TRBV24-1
TGTGCCACCAGTGACTCGAGCCCTTTGAGAGGCTACACCTTC
CATSDSSPLRGYTF
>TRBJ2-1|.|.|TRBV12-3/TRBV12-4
TGTGCCAGCACCCGGACAGTAAACAATGAGCAGTTCTTC
CASTRTVNNEQFF
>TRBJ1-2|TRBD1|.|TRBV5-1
TGCGCCAGCAGCTGGGGGACAGGGTCGAACTATGGCTACACCTTC
CASSWGTGSNYGYTF
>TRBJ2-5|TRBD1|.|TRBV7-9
TGTGCCAGCTCGGGACAGGGTCACGAGACCCAGTACTTC
CASSGQGHETQYF
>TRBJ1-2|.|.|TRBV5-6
TGTGCCAGCAGCGCTATGCCCTATGGCTACACCTTC
CASSAMPYGYTF
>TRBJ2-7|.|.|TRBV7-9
TGTGCCAGCAGCCCCAGTTGGGCAGAGAACTACGAGCAGTACTTC
CASSPSWAENYEQYF
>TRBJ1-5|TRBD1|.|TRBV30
TGTGCCTGGAGTCACGGGACAGGTTATAGCAATCAGCCCCAGCATTTT
CAWSHGTGYSNQPQHF
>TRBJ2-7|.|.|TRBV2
TGTGCCAGTGGAGCGGGCCCAACGTACGAGCAGTACTTC
CASGAGPTYEQYF
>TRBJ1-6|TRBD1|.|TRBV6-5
TGTGCCAGCAGACGGACAGGGACCTCGGGATCACCCCTCCACTTT
CASRRTGTSGSPLHF
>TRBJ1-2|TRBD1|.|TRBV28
TGTGCCAGCATCACGACAGGGGGCGATGGCTACACCTTC
CASITTGGDGYTF
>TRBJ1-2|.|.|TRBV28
TGTGCCTCGACAGGCAACGAGGATGGCTACACCTTC
CASTGNEDGYTF
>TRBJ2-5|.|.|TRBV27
TGTGCCAGCAGAGGCGTCGGGGAGACCCAGTACTTC
CASRGVGETQYF
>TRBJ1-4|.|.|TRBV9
TGTGCCAGCAGCGTAGCCCCTGGACCCAGGGGTGAAAAACTGTTTTTT
CASSVAPGPRGEKLFF
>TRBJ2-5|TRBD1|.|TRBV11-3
TGTGCCAGCAGCCGGGACAGGGGAGAAGAGACCCAGTACTTC
CASSRDRGEETQYF
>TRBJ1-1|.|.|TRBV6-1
TGTGCCAGCAGTGAAGACGAACAGTTGAACACTGAAGCTTTCTTT
CASSEDEQLNTEAFF
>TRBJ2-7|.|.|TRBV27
TGTGCCAGCAGTTTATCGGACGGGACCTACGAGCAGTACTTC
CASSLSDGTYEQYF
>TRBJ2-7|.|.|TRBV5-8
TGTGCCAGCAGCTTGGAAGGGGACAACGATTCCTACGAGCAGTACTTC
CASSLEGDNDSYEQYF
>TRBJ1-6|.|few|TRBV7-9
TGTGCCAGCAGGGACAGTTCGATCGGGGATTCACCCCTCCACTTT
CASRDSSIGDSPLHF
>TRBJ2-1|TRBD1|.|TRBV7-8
TGTGCCAGCAGCCTAGCCGGGGGGACAGGGGGCAAGTATGAGCAGTTCTTC
CASSLAGGTGGKYEQFF
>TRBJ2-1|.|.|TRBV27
TGTGCCAGCAGTTTAATTGCGGGGAGCTCCTACAATGAGCAGTTCTTC
CASSLIAGSSYNEQFF